This TCR beta chain was retrieved from a study of blood T cells in healthy people across ages. A note on this clonotype: Its target is unknown.

Sample-barcoded 5' priming and a J-beta primer mix drove a second PCR of 7 to 11 cycles. TCRdb processed the 5' RACE reads anew with MiXCR; each CDR3 protein has one entry. Here the sample spans some 1,800,000 distinct CDR3 sequences, about two fifths being singletons. Regarding the study as a whole: Long-lived and aged donors differed, with more naive CD4+ cells and higher diversity in the long-lived.

Trimming left V 5 bases short and J 10 bases short, with 15 bases between. CDR1 and CDR2 (germline): SGHTA, FQGTGA. The CDR3 spans 13 residues. The chain has TRBV7-3 and TRBJ2-1, with unresolved D. Sequencing was carried out using blood. The clonotype comes from a human donor in good health. Written as DNA, the CDR3 is TGTGCCAGCAGCCGGACCCCCTCAGGAGAGCAGTTCTTC. Translated: CASSRTPSGEQFF.